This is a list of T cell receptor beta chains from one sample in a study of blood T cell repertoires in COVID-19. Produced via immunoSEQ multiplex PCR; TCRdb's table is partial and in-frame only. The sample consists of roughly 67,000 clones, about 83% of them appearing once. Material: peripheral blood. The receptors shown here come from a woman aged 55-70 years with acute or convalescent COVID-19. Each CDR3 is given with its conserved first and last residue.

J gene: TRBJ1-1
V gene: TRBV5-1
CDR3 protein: CASSLVSGTPYDASEAFF

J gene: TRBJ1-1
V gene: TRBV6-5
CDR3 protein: CASSYGQGVNTEAFF

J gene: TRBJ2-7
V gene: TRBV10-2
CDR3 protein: CASSLGGGQYF

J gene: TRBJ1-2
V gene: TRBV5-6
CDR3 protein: CASSGLTGTSGYTF

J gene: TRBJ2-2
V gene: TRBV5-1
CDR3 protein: CASSLAAGTGFSGELFF

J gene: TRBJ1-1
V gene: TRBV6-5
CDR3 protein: CASSYSWEGSWGAFF

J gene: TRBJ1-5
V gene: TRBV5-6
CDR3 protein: CASSATGNNQPQHF

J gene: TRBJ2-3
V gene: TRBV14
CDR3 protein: CASSQELVADTQYF

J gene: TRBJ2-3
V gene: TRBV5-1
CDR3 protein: CASSLGQGARDTQYF

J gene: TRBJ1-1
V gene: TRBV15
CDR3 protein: CATSRPNTRDEAFF

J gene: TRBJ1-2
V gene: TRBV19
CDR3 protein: CASRRRQDSDGYTF

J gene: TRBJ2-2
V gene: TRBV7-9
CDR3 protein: CASGNKIRQGFAGELFF

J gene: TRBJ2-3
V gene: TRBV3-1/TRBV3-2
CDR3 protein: CASSQEGLAGGGTDTQYF

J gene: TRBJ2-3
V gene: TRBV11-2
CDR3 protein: CASSLYVGGPGAYTQYF

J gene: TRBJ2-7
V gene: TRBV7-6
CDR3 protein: CASSRGAGGLYEQYF

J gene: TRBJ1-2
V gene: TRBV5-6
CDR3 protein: CASSAASGYTF

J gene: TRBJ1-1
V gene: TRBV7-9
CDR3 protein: CASSLKGVGNTEAFF

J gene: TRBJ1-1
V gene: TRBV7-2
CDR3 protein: CASSLKGGTEAFF

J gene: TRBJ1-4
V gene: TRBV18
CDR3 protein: CASSPREKNEKLFF

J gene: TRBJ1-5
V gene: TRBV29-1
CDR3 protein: CSVVTSGNQPQHF

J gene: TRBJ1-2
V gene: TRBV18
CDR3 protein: CASSGGAGTNYGYTF

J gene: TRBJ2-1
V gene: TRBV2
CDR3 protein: CASSVAGGYNEQFF

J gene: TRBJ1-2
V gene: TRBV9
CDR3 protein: CASSFEADRSGYTF

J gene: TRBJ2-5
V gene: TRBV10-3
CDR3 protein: CAISVSTGPQETQYF

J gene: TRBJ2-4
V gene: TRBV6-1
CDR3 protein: CASSDTTGLAKNIQYF

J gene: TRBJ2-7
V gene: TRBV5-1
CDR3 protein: CASSRGLDPNEQYF

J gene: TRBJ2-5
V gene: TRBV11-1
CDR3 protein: CASSPGSGGRQETQYF

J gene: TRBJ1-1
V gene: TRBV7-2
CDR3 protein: CASSSTGLMNTEAFF

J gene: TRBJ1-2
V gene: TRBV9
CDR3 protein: CASSIRPIPSDYGYTF

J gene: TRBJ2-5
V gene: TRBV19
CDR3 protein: CASSIGTGQETQYF

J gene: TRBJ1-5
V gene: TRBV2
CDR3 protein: CASSEGRYQPQHF

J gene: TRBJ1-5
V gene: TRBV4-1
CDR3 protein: CASSQVSDRYYQPQHF

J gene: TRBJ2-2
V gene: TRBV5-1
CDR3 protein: CASSPGNPNTGELFF

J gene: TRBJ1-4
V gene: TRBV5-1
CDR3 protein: CASSASGLRKLFF

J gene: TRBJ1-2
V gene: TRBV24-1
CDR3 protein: CATSAPGQGLDYGYTF

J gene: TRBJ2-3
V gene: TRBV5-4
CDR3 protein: CASSAPQGLGSDTQYF

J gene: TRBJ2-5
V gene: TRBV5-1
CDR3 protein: CASSPSTGGDETQYF

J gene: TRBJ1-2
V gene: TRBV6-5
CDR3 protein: CASNIHRDDGYTF

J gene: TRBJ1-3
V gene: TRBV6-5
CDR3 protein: CASSYIQGLGNTIYF

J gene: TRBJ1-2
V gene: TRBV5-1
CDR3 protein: CASNLGVSNYGYTF

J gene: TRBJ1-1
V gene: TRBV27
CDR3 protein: CASSLSMGTGARTEAFF

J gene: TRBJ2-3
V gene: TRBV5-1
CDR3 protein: CATSKQSGGRDTQYF

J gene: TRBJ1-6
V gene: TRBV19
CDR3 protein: CASTRSEYNSPLHF

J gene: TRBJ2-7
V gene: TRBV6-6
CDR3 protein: CASSYSQGGRQYF

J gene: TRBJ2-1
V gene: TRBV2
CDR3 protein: CASKGGGRGEQFF

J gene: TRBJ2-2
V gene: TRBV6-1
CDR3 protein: CASSEQIKAGRAGELFF

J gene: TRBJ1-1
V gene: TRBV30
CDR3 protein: CARDTNTEAFF

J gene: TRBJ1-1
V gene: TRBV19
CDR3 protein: CASSMYRGVMNTEAFF

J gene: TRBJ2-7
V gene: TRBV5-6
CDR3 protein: CASSFGPTGGGEQYF